The rows below give T cell receptor beta chains drawn from one sample of a study of beta chain features in type 1 diabetes. Sequencing used immunoSEQ multiplex PCR; TCRdb keeps in-frame clones, though not all of them. The sample holds 640,000 or so clones, roughly an eighth seen once. Source material: naive CD4+ T cells from blood. Receptors originate from a man younger than 35 with type 1 diabetes. CDR3s include the opening cysteine and the closing phenylalanine or tryptophan. Fields, in order: J gene, D gene, V gene, clone size, CDR3 DNA, CDR3 protein. D genes are given only for firm matches. A row's size may be missing; if present it is once, few, many or a size class.

>TRBJ2-1|-|TRBV7-6|few
TGTGCCAGCAGCCCAGGGAGCTACAATGAGCAGTTCTTC
CASSPGSYNEQFF
>TRBJ2-3|-|TRBV10-1|-
TGCGCCAGCAGTGAGGGGGACACAGATACGCAGTATTTT
CASSEGDTDTQYF
>TRBJ1-1|-|TRBV2|-
TGTGCCAGCAGCCCCAGAAGGTGGGACACTGAAGCTTTCTTT
CASSPRRWDTEAFF
>TRBJ2-3|TRBD1|TRBV28|few
TGTGCCAGCAGGACAGGGGCCGGAGATACGCAGTATTTT
CASRTGAGDTQYF
>TRBJ2-2|-|TRBV11-2|few
TGTGCCAGCAGCGCCCAGGGGGGTCCGGGCGGGGAGCTGTTTTTT
CASSAQGGPGGELFF
>TRBJ2-5|-|TRBV5-1|-
TGCGCCAGCAGCACGGGGCTACCTGAGACCCAGTACTTC
CASSTGLPETQYF
>TRBJ2-7|-|TRBV7-9|few
TGTGCCAGCAGCTACGGGACCACCCTGCCTTACGAGCAGTACTTC
CASSYGTTLPYEQYF
>TRBJ2-1|-|TRBV29-1|few
TGCAGCGTTGAAGATAGGTCAGGGGGAGGTAATGAGCAGTTCTTC
CSVEDRSGGGNEQFF
>TRBJ2-3|-|TRBV14|-
TGTGCCAGCAGCCGCCGTGGAGGGGCTACCACAGATACGCAGTATTTT
CASSRRGGATTDTQYF
>TRBJ2-5|-|TRBV5-6|few
TGTGCCAGCAGCTTGGCCACTCAACAGGGTTCGGAGACCCAGTACTTC
CASSLATQQGSETQYF
>TRBJ2-3|TRBD2|TRBV25-1|-
TGTGCCAGCAGTGAAGCGGGGGGCGGGGCGCAGTATTTT
CASSEAGGGAQYF
>TRBJ1-1|-|TRBV20-1|few
TGCAGTGTGAAAGATAACACTGAAGCTTTCTTT
CSVKDNTEAFF
>TRBJ2-2|TRBD1|TRBV5-1|-
TGCGCCAGCAGCCGGGACAGCGTGAACACCGGGGAGCTGTTTTTT
CASSRDSVNTGELFF
>TRBJ1-6|-|TRBV2|few
TGTGCCAGCAGTGGCCAGATTTATTCACCCCTCCACTTT
CASSGQIYSPLHF
>TRBJ2-4|TRBD2|TRBV19|-
TGTGCCAGTAGGACTAGACTAGCGGGGGGGCCGGCCAAAAACATTCAGTACTTC
CASRTRLAGGPAKNIQYF
>TRBJ1-1|-|TRBV18|few
TGTGCCAGCTCACCAGCGGGGTACACTGAAGCTTTCTTT
CASSPAGYTEAFF
>TRBJ1-1|TRBD1|TRBV10-3|few
TGTGCCATCAGTGACAAAGGACAGGACACTGAAGCTTTCTTT
CAISDKGQDTEAFF
>TRBJ2-3|-|TRBV9|-
TGTGCCAGCAGCTTCCGACTAGCAGATACGCAGTATTTT
CASSFRLADTQYF
>TRBJ1-6|-|TRBV30|few
TGTGCCTGGACCCCGTCCGGTTTCGGGAATTCACCCCTCCACTTT
CAWTPSGFGNSPLHF
>TRBJ2-5|-|TRBV29-1|-
TGCAGCGTTGAGCGGAGCCAAGAGACCCAGTACTTC
CSVERSQETQYF
>TRBJ1-3|-|TRBV30|-
TGTGCCTGGGCCAGTGTAAGCTCTGGAAACACCATATATTTT
CAWASVSSGNTIYF
>TRBJ1-6|-|TRBV28|-
TGTGCCAGCAGTTCGGAACAGAATTCACCCCTCCACTTT
CASSSEQNSPLHF
>TRBJ1-1|-|TRBV11-2|-
TGTGCCAGCAGCCCGCAGGGCACTGAAGCTTTCTTT
CASSPQGTEAFF
>TRBJ2-1|TRBD2|TRBV27|few
TGTGCCAGCAACCCCCGGGAGGCACGATCCTACAATGAGCAGTTCTTC
CASNPREARSYNEQFF